The rows below give T cell receptor beta chains drawn from one sample of a study of cytomegalovirus exposure and HLA in healthy donors. TCRdb's table, derived via immunoSEQ multiplex PCR, lists solely in-frame clones and lacks some. The sample records about 120,000 clones, 15% being singletons. Source material: PBMCs. These receptor sequences come from a woman under 30 in good health and CMV-seronegative. CDR3s include the opening cysteine and the closing phenylalanine or tryptophan. Fields, in order: V gene, J gene, CDR3 protein.

TRBV19	TRBJ2-2	CASSPRLAGGTGELFF
TRBV28	TRBJ2-7	CASSTPGVYSYEQYF
TRBV28	TRBJ2-2	CASRKQGAYTGELFF
TRBV15	TRBJ1-2	CATSREYGQSYGYTF
TRBV7-9	TRBJ2-7	CASSPRDLSSYEQYF
TRBV9	TRBJ2-7	CASSVGPAEYYEQYF
TRBV7-6	TRBJ1-1	CASSDQQEAFF
TRBV6-1	-	CASSERSEGEQYF
TRBV27	TRBJ2-1	CASSLSRGNEQFF
TRBV4-1	TRBJ2-3	CASSETSGSSDTQYF
TRBV20-1	TRBJ2-5	CSAIIETQYF
TRBV10-3	TRBJ1-5	CAISGQGSSNQPQHF
TRBV28	TRBJ1-2	CASSSPRRANYGYTF
TRBV28	TRBJ1-2	CASSLSLFYGYTF
TRBV29-1	TRBJ1-2	CSVDAGPYGYTF
TRBV4-3	TRBJ2-3	CASSLRGGGFTDTQYF
TRBV7-9	TRBJ2-5	CASSPPVGWETQYF
TRBV6-5	TRBJ2-3	CASSYTLDSPADTQYF
TRBV28	TRBJ2-7	CATGGGPFYEQYF
TRBV7-8	TRBJ1-5	CASSFRDSPPPQHF
TRBV29-1	TRBJ1-2	CSADDRGYYGYTF
TRBV30	TRBJ1-5	CAGEYGGNQPQHF
TRBV9	TRBJ2-1	CASSVAGGLSYNEQFF
TRBV5-1	TRBJ1-4	CASRRGLSEKLFF
TRBV15	TRBJ2-7	CATSTGTSGYEQYF
TRBV28	TRBJ1-6	CASSPPFDGGNSPLHF
TRBV5-6	TRBJ1-2	CASSLAGTGDYGYTF